This TCR beta chain was recorded in a study of blood T cells in healthy people across ages. This clonotype was recorded a few times. A J-beta primer mix and a sample-barcoded 5' primer were used in a second PCR of roughly 7 to 12 cycles. One entry per CDR3 protein results from TCRdb running MiXCR on the 5' RACE reads. The sample carries under 800,000 distinct CDR3 sequences, over 20% recorded once. Germline assignment: CDR1 SQVTM and CDR2 ANQGSEA. CDR3 length: 17 amino acids. V dropped 5 bases and J dropped 6 bases, with 26 bases sitting between them. Sequencing was done on a sample of blood. The TCR originated in a man between 65 and 80 years old in good health. The chain is built from TRBV29-1 and TRBJ2-4; tentative D call: TRBD2 (5 bases). DNA for the CDR3: TGCAGCGTTCGAATTAGCGATTTCCAAAATTTCGGAAACATTCAGTACTTC. It translates to CSVRISDFQNFGNIQYF.